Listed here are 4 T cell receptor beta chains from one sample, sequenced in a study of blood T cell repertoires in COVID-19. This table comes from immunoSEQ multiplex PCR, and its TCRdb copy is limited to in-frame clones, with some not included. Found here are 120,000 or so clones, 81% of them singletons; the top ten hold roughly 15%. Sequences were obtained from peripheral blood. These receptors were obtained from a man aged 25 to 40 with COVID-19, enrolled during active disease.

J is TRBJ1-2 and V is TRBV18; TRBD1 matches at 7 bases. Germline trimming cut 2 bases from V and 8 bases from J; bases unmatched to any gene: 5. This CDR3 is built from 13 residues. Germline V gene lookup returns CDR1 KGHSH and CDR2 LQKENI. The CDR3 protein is CASSPSNRGGYTF. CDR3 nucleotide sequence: TGTGCCAGCTCACCAAGTAACAGGGGCGGCTACACCTTC.

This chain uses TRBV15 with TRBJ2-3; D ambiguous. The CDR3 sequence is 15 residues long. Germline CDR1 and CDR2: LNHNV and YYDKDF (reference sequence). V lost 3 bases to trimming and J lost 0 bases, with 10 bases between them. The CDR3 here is CATSRAQRSTDTQYF. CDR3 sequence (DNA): TGTGCCACCAGCAGGGCCCAGAGGAGCACAGATACGCAGTATTTT.

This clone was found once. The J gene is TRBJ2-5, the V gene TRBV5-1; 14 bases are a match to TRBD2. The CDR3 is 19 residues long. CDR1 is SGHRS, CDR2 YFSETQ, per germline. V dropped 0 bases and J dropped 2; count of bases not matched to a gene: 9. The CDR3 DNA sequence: TGCGCCAGCAGCTTGGGTTTTGCGGGACTAGCGGGAGCTCAAGAGACCCAGTACTTC. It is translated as CASSLGFAGLAGAQETQYF.

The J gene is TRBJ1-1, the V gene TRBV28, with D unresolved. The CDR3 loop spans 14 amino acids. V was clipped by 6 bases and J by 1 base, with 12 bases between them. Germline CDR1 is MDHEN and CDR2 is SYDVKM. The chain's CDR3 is CASSPRGGNTEAFF. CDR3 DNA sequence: TGTGCCAGCAGCCCCCGGGGAGGGAACACTGAAGCTTTCTTT.